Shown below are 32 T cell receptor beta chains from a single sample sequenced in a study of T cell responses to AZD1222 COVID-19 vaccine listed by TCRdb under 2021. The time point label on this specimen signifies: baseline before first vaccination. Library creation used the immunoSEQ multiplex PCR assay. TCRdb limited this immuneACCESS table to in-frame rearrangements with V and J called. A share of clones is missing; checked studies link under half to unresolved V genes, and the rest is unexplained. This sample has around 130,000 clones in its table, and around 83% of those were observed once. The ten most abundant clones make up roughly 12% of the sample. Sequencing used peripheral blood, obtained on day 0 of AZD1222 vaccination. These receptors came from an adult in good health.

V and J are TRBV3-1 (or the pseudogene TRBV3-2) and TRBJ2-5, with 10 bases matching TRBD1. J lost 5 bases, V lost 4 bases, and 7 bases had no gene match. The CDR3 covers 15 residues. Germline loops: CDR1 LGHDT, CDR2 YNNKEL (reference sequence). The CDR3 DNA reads TGTGCCAGCAGCCCGGGACAGGGGTCCCGCGAGACCCAGTACTTC. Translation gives CASSPGQGSRETQYF.

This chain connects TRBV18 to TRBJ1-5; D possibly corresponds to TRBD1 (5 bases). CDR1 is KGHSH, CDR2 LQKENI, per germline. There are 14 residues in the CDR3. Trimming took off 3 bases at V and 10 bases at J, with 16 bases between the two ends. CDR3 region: CASSPPGEGIPQHF. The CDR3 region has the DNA TGTGCCAGCTCACCCCCGGGAGAGGGGATCCCCCAGCATTTT. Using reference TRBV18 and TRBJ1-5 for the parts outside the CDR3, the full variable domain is NAGVMQNPRHLVRRRGQEARLRCSPMKGHSHVYWYRQLPEEGLKFMVYLQKENIIDESGMPKERFSAEFPKEGPSILRIQQVVRGDSAAYFCASSPPGEGIPQHFGDGTRLSIL.

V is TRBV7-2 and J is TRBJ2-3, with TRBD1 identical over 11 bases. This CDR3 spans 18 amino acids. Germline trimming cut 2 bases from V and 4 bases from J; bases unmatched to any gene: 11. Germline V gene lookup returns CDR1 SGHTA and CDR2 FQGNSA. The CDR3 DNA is TGTGCCAGCAGCTTATTTCCGTTGGGACAGGGGGAAGCAGATACGCAGTATTTT. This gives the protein CASSLFPLGQGEADTQYF.

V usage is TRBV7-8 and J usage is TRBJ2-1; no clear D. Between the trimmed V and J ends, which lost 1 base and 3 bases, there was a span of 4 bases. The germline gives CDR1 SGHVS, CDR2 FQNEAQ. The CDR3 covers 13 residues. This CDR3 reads CASSLVVYNEQFF. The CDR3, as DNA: TGTGCCAGCAGCTTAGTCGTCTACAATGAGCAGTTCTTC.

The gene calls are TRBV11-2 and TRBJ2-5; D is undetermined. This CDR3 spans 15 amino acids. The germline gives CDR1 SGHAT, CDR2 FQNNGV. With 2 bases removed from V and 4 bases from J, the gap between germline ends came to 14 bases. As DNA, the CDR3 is TGTGCCAGCAGCTTAAGGGTGCCGTTTGGAGAGACCCAGTACTTC. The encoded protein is CASSLRVPFGETQYF.

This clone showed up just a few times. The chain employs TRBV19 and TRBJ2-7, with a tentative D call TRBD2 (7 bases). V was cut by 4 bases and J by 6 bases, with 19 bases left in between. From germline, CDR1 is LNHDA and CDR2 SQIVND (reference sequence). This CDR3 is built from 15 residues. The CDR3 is CASSRGGQNFFEQYF. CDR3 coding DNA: TGTGCCAGTAGTAGGGGGGGGCAGAACTTCTTCGAGCAGTACTTC.

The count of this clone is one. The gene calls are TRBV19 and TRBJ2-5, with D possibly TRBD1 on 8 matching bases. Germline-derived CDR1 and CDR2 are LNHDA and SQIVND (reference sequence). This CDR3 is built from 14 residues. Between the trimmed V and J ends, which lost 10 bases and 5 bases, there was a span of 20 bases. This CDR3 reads CATGGQGAGETQYF. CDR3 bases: TGTGCCACTGGAGGACAGGGAGCGGGGGAGACCCAGTACTTC.

CDR3 nucleotide sequence: TGTGCCTGGAGTCTCAACAAGAGGGGGACCCAGTACTTC. Translation gives CAWSLNKRGTQYF. The chain is built from TRBV30 and TRBJ2-5; D possibly uses TRBD1 or TRBD2 (5 bases each). CDR1 and CDR2 from the germline V gene are GTSNPN and SVGIG (reference sequence). The CDR3 has 13 residues. With 2 bases removed from V and 7 bases from J, the gap between germline ends came to 14 bases.

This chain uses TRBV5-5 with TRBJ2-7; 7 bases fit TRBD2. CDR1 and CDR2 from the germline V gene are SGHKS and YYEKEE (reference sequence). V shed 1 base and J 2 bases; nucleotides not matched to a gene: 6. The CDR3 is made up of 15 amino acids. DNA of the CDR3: TGTGCCAGCAGCTTGTCGGCGGGGGAGGCCTACGAGCAGTACTTC. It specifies CASSLSAGEAYEQYF. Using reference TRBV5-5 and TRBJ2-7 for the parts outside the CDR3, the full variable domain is DAGVTQSPTHLIKTRGQQVTLRCSPISGHKSVSWYQQVLGQGPQFIFQYYEKEERGRGNFPDRFSARQFPNYSSELNVNALLLGDSALYLCASSLSAGEAYEQYFGPGTRLTVT.

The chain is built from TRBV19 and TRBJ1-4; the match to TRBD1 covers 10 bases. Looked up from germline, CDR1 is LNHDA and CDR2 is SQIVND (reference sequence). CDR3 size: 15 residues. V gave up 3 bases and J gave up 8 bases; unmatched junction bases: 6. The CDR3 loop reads CASSIGGQGFEKLFF. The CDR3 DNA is TGTGCCAGTAGTATTGGGGGACAGGGGTTCGAAAAACTGTTTTTT.

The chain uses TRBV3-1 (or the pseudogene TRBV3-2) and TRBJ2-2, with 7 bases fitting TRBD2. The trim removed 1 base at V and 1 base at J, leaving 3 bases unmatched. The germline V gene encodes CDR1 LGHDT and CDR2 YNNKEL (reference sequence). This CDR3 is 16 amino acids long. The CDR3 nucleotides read TGTGCCAGCAGCCAAGCTGGCGGGGGGAACACCGGGGAGCTGTTTTTT. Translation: CASSQAGGGNTGELFF.

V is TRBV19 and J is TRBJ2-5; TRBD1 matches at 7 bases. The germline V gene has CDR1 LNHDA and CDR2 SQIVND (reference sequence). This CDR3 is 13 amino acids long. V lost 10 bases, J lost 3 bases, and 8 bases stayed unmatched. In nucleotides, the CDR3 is TGTGCCACCGCCGGACAGGCAAAAGAGACCCAGTACTTC. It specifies CATAGQAKETQYF. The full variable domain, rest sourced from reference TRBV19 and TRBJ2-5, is DGGITQSPKYLFRKEGQNVTLSCEQNLNHDAMYWYRQDPGQGLRLIYYSQIVNDFQKGDIAEGYSVSREKKESFPLTVTSAQKNPTAFYLCATAGQAKETQYFGPGTRLLVL.

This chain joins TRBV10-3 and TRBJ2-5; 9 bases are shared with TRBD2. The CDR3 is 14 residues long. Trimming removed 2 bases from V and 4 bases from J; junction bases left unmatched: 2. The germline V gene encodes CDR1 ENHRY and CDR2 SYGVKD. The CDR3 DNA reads TGTGCCATCAGTGAGCCGGGACTAGCAGAGACCCAGTACTTC. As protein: CAISEPGLAETQYF.

CDR3 bases: TGTGCCAGCAGTACAGGGAACCACTATAGCAATCAGCCCCAGCATTTT. Amino acid sequence: CASSTGNHYSNQPQHF. The chain recombines TRBV2 with TRBJ1-5; TRBD1 might be the D (6 bases). V lost 5 bases, J lost 0 bases, and 14 bases lay in between. Germline CDR1 reads SNHLY; CDR2 reads FYNNEI. The CDR3 extends over 16 amino acids.

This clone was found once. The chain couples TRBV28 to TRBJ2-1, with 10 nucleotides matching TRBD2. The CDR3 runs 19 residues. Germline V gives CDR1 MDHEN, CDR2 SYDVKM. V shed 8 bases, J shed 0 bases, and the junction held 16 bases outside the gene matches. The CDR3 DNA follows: TGTGCCAGCGACCCCGGTGGGCTAGCGGGAGAGAGCTCCTACAATGAGCAGTTCTTC. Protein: CASDPGGLAGESSYNEQFF.

The CDR3 here is CASSLDVNQPQHF. The CDR3 nucleotides read TGTGCCAGCAGCTTAGATGTCAATCAGCCCCAGCATTTT. The rearrangement joins TRBV7-3 to TRBJ1-5; D not certain. V lost 2 bases to trimming and J lost 3 bases, with 5 bases between them. Looked up from germline, CDR1 is SGHTA and CDR2 is FQGTGA. This CDR3 spans 13 amino acids.

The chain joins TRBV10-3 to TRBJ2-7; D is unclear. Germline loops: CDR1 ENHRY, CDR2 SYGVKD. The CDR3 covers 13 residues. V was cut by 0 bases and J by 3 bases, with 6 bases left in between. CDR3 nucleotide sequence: TGTGCCATCAGTGAGTCGGGGTTCTACGAGCAGTACTTC. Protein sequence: CAISESGFYEQYF.

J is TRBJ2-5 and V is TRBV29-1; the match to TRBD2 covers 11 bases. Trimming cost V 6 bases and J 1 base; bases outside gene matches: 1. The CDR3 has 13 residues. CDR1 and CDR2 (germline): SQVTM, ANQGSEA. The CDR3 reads CSVLAGGQETQYF. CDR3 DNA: TGCAGCGTCCTAGCGGGGGGCCAAGAGACCCAGTACTTC. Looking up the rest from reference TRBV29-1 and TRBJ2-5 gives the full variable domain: SAVISQKPSRDICQRGTSLTIQCQVDSQVTMMFWYRQQPGQSLTLIATANQGSEATYESGFVIDKFPISRPNLTFSTLTVSNMSPEDSSIYLCSVLAGGQETQYFGPGTRLLVL.

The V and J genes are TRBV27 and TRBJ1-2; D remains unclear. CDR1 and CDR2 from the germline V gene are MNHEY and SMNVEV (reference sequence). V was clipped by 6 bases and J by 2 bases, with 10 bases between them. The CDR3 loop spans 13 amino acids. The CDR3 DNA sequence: TGTGCCAGCAGACACCCGAGGAACTATGGCTACACCTTC. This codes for CASRHPRNYGYTF.

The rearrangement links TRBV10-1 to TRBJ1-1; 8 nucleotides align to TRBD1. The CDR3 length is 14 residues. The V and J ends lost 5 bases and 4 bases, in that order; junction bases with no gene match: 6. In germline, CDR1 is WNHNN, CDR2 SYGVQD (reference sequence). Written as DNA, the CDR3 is TGCGCCAGCAGTAAAACAGGGGGTGTCACTGAAGCTTTCTTT. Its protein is CASSKTGGVTEAFF.

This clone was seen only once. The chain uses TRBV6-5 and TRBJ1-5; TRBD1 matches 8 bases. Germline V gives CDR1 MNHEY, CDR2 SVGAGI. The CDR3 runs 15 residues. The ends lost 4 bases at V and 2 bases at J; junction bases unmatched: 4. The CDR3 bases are TGTGCCAGCAGTTTCGGACAGGGCGGCAATCAGCCCCAGCATTTT. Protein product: CASSFGQGGNQPQHF.

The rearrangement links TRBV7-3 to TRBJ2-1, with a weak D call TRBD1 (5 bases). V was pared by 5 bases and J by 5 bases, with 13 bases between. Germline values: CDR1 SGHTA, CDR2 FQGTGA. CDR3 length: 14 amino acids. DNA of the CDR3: TGTGCCAGCAGCCCCTTTTTAGGGGACAATGAGCAGTTCTTC. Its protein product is CASSPFLGDNEQFF.

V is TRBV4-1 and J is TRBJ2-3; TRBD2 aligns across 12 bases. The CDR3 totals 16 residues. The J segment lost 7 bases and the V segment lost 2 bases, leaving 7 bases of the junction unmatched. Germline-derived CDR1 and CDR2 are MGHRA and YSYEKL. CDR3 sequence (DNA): TGCGCCAGCAGCCAAAACCCGACTAGCGGGAGTTATACGCAGTATTTT. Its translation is CASSQNPTSGSYTQYF.

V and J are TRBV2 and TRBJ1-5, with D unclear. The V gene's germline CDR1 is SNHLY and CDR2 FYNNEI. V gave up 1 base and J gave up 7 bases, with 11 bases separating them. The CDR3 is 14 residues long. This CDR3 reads CASSEGGSGQPQHF. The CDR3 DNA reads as TGTGCCAGCAGTGAAGGAGGGTCGGGGCAGCCCCAGCATTTT.

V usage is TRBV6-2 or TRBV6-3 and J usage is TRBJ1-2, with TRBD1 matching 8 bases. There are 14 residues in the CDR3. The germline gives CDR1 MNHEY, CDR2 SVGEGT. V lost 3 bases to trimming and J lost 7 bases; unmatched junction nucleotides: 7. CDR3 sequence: CASSYSTGGTGYTF. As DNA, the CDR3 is TGTGCCAGCAGTTATTCTACAGGGGGAACTGGCTACACCTTC.

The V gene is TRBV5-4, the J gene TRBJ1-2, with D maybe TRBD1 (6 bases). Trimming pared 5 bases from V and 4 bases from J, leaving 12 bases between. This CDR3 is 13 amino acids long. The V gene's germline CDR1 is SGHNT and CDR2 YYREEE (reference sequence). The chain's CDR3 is CASSLQGPYGYTF. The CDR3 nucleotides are TGTGCCAGCAGTTTACAGGGTCCCTATGGCTACACCTTC.

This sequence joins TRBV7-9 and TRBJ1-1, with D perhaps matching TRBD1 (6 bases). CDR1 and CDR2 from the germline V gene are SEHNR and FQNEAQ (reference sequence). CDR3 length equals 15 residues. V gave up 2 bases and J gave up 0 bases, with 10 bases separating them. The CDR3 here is CASSLRTVMNTEAFF. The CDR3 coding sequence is TGTGCCAGCAGCTTAAGGACAGTCATGAACACTGAAGCTTTCTTT.

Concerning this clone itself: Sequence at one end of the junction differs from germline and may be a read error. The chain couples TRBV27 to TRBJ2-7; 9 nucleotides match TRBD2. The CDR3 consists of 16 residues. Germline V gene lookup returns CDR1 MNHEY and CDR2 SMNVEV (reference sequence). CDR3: CASSLSVGTSSNEQYF. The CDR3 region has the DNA TGTGCCAGCAGTTTATCGGTGGGGACTAGCTCCAACGAGCAGTACTTC.

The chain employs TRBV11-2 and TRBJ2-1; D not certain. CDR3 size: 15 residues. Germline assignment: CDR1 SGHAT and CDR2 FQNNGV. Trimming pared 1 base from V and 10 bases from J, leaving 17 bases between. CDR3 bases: TGTGCCAGCAGCTTAGTTGGGGTCCGAACATGGGAGCAGTTCTTC. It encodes CASSLVGVRTWEQFF.

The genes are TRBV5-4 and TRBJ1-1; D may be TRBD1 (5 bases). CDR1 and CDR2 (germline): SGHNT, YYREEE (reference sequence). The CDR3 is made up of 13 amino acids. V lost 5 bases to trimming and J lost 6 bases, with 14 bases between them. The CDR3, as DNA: TGTGCCAGCAGTGGAAGGGGTCGGCCTGAAGCTTTCTTT. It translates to CASSGRGRPEAFF. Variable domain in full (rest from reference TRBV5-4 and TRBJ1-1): ETGVTQSPTHLIKTRGQQVTLRCSSQSGHNTVSWYQQALGQGPQFIFQYYREEENGRGNFPPRFSGLQFPNYSSELNVNALELDDSALYLCASSGRGRPEAFFGQGTRLTVV.

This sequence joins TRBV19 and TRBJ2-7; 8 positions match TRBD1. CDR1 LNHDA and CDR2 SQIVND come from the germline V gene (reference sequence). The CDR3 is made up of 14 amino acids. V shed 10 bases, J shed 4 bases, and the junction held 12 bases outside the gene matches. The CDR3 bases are TGTGCCACTTCGGGACAGGAGGGTTTATACGAGCAGTACTTC. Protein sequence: CATSGQEGLYEQYF.

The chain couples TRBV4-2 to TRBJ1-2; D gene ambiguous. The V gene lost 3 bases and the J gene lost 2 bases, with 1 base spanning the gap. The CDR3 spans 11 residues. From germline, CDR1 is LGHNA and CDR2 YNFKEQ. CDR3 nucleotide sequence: TGTGCCAGCAGCCAGAACTATGGCTACACCTTC. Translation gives CASSQNYGYTF.